A single sample is the source of the 27 T cell receptor beta chains below, sequenced in a study of CD8+ T cells in alopecia areata. Extraction and reverse transcription of RNA yielded cDNA as the sequencing template. TCRdb's copy holds only in-frame clones and misses some; the assay was immunoSEQ multiplex PCR. The sample yields around 100,000 clones, without any singletons. Sequencing used lesional skin. The receptors derive from a C3H/HeJ mouse with alopecia areata. This strain's MHC haplotype is H2-k.

This clone was seen a handful of times. Mouse gene names and germline throughout. The sequenced part of the CDR3 DNA is TGTGCCAGCAGTGATGACCAGGGAAGTAGTGCAGAA. It encodes CASSDDQGSSAE. The entire CDR3 protein reads CASSDDQGSSAETLYF. This chain uses TRBV13-3 with TRBJ2-3, with D perhaps TRBD1 (5 bases). The CDR3 is cut off 4 residues early in the read; its end comes from the germline J gene. Germline V gene lookup returns CDR1 NNHDY and CDR2 SYVADS. The CDR3 runs 16 residues. V was clipped by 0 bases and J by 0 bases, with 11 bases between them.

In its sample, this clone was seen many times. The gene names here belong to mouse. The CDR3 DNA, read in part, is TGCACCTGCAGTGCAGATCGGACAACA. It is translated as CTCSADRTT. The full CDR3 sequence reads CTCSADRTTEVFF. The chain recombines TRBV1 with TRBJ1-1; the D gene is possibly TRBD1 (5 bases). The read halts 4 residues ahead of the CDR3 end, with the missing end drawn from the germline J gene. Germline V gene data show CDR1 as NSQYPW and CDR2 as LRSPGD (reference sequence). The CDR3 extends over 13 amino acids.

This clone was found a few times. Gene names and germline match the mouse. The read terminates 4 residues before the CDR3 end, so the remaining end is supplied by the germline J gene. The rearrangement links TRBV13-1 to TRBJ2-2, with 8 bases fitting TRBD2. CDR1 is NSHNY and CDR2 is SYGAGN in the germline V gene. After removal of 7 bases from V and 2 bases from J, the junction contained 4 bases not matched to a gene. The CDR3 loop spans 14 amino acids. CDR3 DNA (partial): TGTGCCAGCCAGACTGGGGATAACACCGGG. It codes for CASQTGDNTG. Given in full, the CDR3 is CASQTGDNTGQLYF.

This clone was detected a few times. At residue 10, the TCRdb protein departs from the DNA translation, so the protein shown here was derived from the DNA itself. Genes and germline are mouse. From the germline J gene comes the end of the CDR3, since the read stops 3 residues before it. The V call is TRBV31, the J call TRBJ1-6; D is unresolved. TRBJ1-6 is labeled an ORF, and its function is uncertain. This CDR3 region has 13 residues. Trimming removed 8 bases at V and 0 bases at J, with 8 bases between. Germline CDR1 is GKSSPN and CDR2 is SITVG. CDR3 DNA, as far as it was read: TGTGCCCTTCAGTTTTCCTATAATTCGCCC. It is translated as CALQFSYNSP. The entire CDR3 is CALQFSYNSPLYF.

In this sample, this clone turned up a few times. TCRdb's protein sequence differs at residue 12 from the translated DNA; the protein presented here follows the DNA. Gene names denote mouse genes. The read ends 3 residues before the CDR3 terminus; that terminus is restored from the germline J gene. The J gene is TRBJ1-3, the V gene TRBV1, with D possibly TRBD1 on 5 matching bases. Germline V gives CDR1 NSQYPW, CDR2 LRSPGD (reference sequence). The CDR3 length is 15 residues. Between the trimmed V and J ends, which lost 4 bases and 0 bases, there was a span of 10 bases. CDR3 DNA (partial): TGCACCTGCAGTGGGACAACCTATTCTGGAAATACG. Its translation: CTCSGTTYSGNT. The complete CDR3 protein is CTCSGTTYSGNTLYF. The full variable domain, completed using reference TRBV1 and TRBJ1-3, is VTLLEQNPRWRLVPRGQAVNLRCILKNSQYPWMSWYQQDLQKQLQWLFTLRSPGDKEVKSLPGADYLATRVTDTELRLQVANMSQGRTLYCTCSGTTYSGNTLYFGEGSRLIVV.

This clone was detected ten times or more. Mouse germline and gene names are used. The read ends 4 residues early relative to the CDR3; the germline J gene fills the gap. V gene TRBV13-3 combines with J gene TRBJ2-1; 9 bases fit TRBD1. The CDR3 has 13 amino acids. Germline loops: CDR1 NNHDY, CDR2 SYVADS. J was trimmed by 5 bases and V by 6 bases; bases with no gene match: 3. CDR3 DNA (partial): TGTGCCAGCACCAGACAGGGGGATGCT. Protein sequence: CASTRQGDA. The CDR3 in its entirety is CASTRQGDAEQFF.

Worth noting for this clone: Gene names are the mouse ones. The CDR3 extends 4 residues past the end of the read, so its final part is completed from the germline J gene. The rearrangement links TRBV17 to TRBJ2-1, with TRBD1 matching 9 bases. The V and J ends lost 5 bases and 0 bases, in that order; junction bases with no gene match: 5. Germline V gene data show CDR1 as MNHDT and CDR2 as YYDKIL. The length of the CDR3 is 16 residues. The sequenced part of the CDR3 DNA is TGTGCTAGCAGTTCCGGGACAGGGAATAACTATGCT. It codes for CASSSGTGNNYA. The entire CDR3 protein reads CASSSGTGNNYAEQFF.

This clone was found a few times. The listed genes are named as in mouse. The CDR3 sequence: CASSGGTGGAQDTQYF. Partial CDR3 DNA: TGTGCCAGCAGTGGTGGGACTGGGGGGGCGCAGGAC. J is TRBJ2-5 and V is TRBV13-3, with 14 bases lining up with TRBD2. The sequenced fragment ends 4 residues before the CDR3 boundary, so the rest is inferred from the germline J gene. In germline, CDR1 is NNHDY, CDR2 SYVADS. The CDR3 totals 16 residues. Full variable domain (missing parts from reference TRBV13-3 and TRBJ2-5): EAAVTQSPRSKVAVTGGKVTLSCHQTNNHDYMYWYRQDTGHGLRLIHYSYVADSTEKGDIPDGYKASRPSQENFSLILELASLSQTAVYFCASSGGTGGAQDTQYFGPGTRLLVL.

This clone was observed many times. Gene names are mouse gene names. Coverage ceases 4 residues before the CDR3 finishes, and the germline J gene fills in the end. J is TRBJ2-7 and V is TRBV19; 7 bases fit TRBD1. The CDR3 consists of 13 residues. The germline V gene has CDR1 FNHDT and CDR2 SITEND (reference sequence). The CDR3 sequence is CASSIMGQYEQYF. The part of the CDR3 DNA that was read is TGTGCCAGCAGTATAATGGGACAGTAT.

This clone was picked up a small number of times. At residue 9, the DNA translation does not agree with TCRdb's protein; the protein displayed here is the one encoded by the DNA. Gene and germline names: mouse. The read comes to an end 3 residues before the CDR3 does, leaving the germline J gene to fill in the end. The J gene is TRBJ1-3, the V gene TRBV13-3; D unresolved. V was cut by 3 bases and J by 6 bases, with 7 bases left in between. The V gene's germline CDR1 is NNHDY and CDR2 SYVADS. The CDR3 loop spans 12 amino acids. The covered CDR3 bases are TGTGCCAGCAGTGCCCCAGTAAATACG. The encoded protein is CASSAPVNT. In full, the CDR3 reads CASSAPVNTLYF. Full variable domain (outside the CDR3, taken from reference TRBV13-3 and TRBJ1-3): EAAVTQSPRSKVAVTGGKVTLSCHQTNNHDYMYWYRQDTGHGLRLIHYSYVADSTEKGDIPDGYKASRPSQENFSLILELASLSQTAVYFCASSAPVNTLYFGEGSRLIVV.

This clone came up a few times. Gene names refer to mouse genes. The read finishes 4 residues shy of the CDR3 end, and the germline J gene is used to complete it. The chain recombines TRBV17 with TRBJ1-4; D is undetermined. The CDR3 is 14 residues long. Germline CDR1 MNHDT, CDR2 YYDKIL. Trimming took off 1 base at V and 4 bases at J, with 7 bases between the two ends. The part of the CDR3 DNA that was read is TGTGCTAGCAGTAGAGCCCAGAGCAACGAA. The encoded protein is CASSRAQSNE. The whole CDR3 protein reads CASSRAQSNERLFF. Together with reference TRBV17 and TRBJ1-4, the CDR3 gives the full variable domain: DTTVKQNPRYKLARVGKPVNLICSQTMNHDTMYWYQKKPNQAPKLLLFYYDKILNREADTFEKFQSSRPNNSFCSLYIGSAGLEYSAMYLCASSRAQSNERLFFGHGTKLSVL.

Only a few counts were recorded for this clone. The genes and germline here are from mouse. The read terminates 4 residues ahead of where the CDR3 ends, so the germline J gene completes it. The chain employs TRBV5 and TRBJ2-1; TRBD1 aligns across 10 bases. Losses at the gene ends were 1 base for V and 3 bases for J; bases not matched to a gene: 3. CDR1 is LGHNA and CDR2 is YNLKQL in the germline V gene (reference sequence). The CDR3 is made up of 16 amino acids. CDR3 region: CASSQGTGGPYAEQFF. Incomplete CDR3 DNA: TGTGCCAGCAGCCAAGGGACAGGGGGGCCCTATGCT.

This clone turned up a few times. The gene names given are mouse names. The sequenced fragment ends 4 residues before the CDR3 boundary, so the rest is inferred from the germline J gene. This sample includes further DNA sequences coding for the same CDR3. J is TRBJ1-4 and V is TRBV1; D might be TRBD1 (5 bases). There are 16 residues in the CDR3. The V gene's germline CDR1 is NSQYPW and CDR2 LRSPGD (reference sequence). Trimming took off 1 base at V and 0 bases at J, with 9 bases between the two ends. The CDR3 loop reads CTCSAVGGLSNERLFF. Partial CDR3 DNA: TGCACCTGCAGTGCAGTGGGGGGTCTTTCCAACGAA.

This clone was counted a few times. Gene names follow the mouse nomenclature. The read ends 4 residues early relative to the CDR3; the germline J gene fills the gap. The rearrangement links TRBV29 to TRBJ2-7; a weak D match, TRBD1 (6 bases). Looked up from germline, CDR1 is MSHET and CDR2 is SYDVDS. This CDR3 contains 13 residues. Between the trimmed V and J ends, which lost 2 bases and 2 bases, there was a span of 7 bases. The sequenced part of the CDR3 DNA is TGTGCTAGCAGTTTAGGGACAACCTAT. As protein: CASSLGTTY. The whole CDR3 sequence reads CASSLGTTYEQYF. The full variable domain, with the rest looked up from reference TRBV29 and TRBJ2-7, is DMKVTQMPRYLIKRMGENVLLECGQDMSHETMYWYRQDPGLGLQLIYISYDVDSNSEGDIPKGYRVSRKKREHFSLILDSAKTNQTSVYFCASSLGTTYEQYFGPGTRLTVL.

As regards this clone: The translated DNA and TCRdb's protein are not identical at residue 11; the protein here was translated from the DNA. Genes and germline are mouse. The read is 3 residues too short to cover the CDR3 end, so that end is filled in from the germline J gene. This chain links TRBV1 with TRBJ1-3, with D hard to call. CDR1 and CDR2 (germline): NSQYPW, LRSPGD (reference sequence). V lost 6 bases and J 2 bases, leaving 11 bases between the germline ends. This CDR3 has 14 amino acids. CDR3 DNA, as far as it was read: TGCACCTGCAGGAGAGACAAAGCTGGAAATACG. Its protein product is CTCRRDKAGNT. The full CDR3 protein reads CTCRRDKAGNTLYF.

This clone has more than one count but fewer than ten. Germline and genes here are mouse. Read coverage stops 4 residues before the CDR3 terminus; the germline J gene supplies the remainder. The genes are TRBV13-3 and TRBJ2-4; 8 bases match TRBD1. V gave up 4 bases and J gave up 3 bases; unmatched junction bases: 4. The CDR3 contains 14 residues. Per the germline V gene, CDR1 is NNHDY and CDR2 is SYVADS. CDR3 amino acids: CASSLDRDQNTLYF. The DNA read from the CDR3 is TGTGCCAGCAGTCTGGACAGGGACCAAAAC.

This clone was observed a handful of times. Gene and germline names: mouse. The CDR3 end is not reached by the read, which stops 4 residues before it; the germline J gene fills it in. The chain combines TRBV19 with TRBJ1-1; 8 bases are a match to TRBD1. Germline V gives CDR1 FNHDT, CDR2 SITEND (reference sequence). The CDR3 sequence is 14 residues long. V lost 6 bases to trimming and J lost 2 bases; unmatched junction nucleotides: 6. The CDR3 sequence is CASTSDRDNTEVFF. The sequenced CDR3 bases are TGTGCCAGCACCTCGGACAGGGACAACACA.

This clone was observed a handful of times. Mouse germline and gene names are used. The CDR3 is CASSDARGQGNTEQFF. CDR3 DNA, as far as it was read: TGTGCCAGCAGTGATGCCAGGGGGCAGGGCAATACT. V is TRBV13-3 and J is TRBJ2-1; 8 positions match TRBD1. The CDR3 end falls 4 residues outside the read, so it is completed with the germline J gene. CDR1 and CDR2 (germline): NNHDY, SYVADS. The CDR3 is 16 amino acids.

This clone was observed a few times. Mouse names are used for the genes. With the read ending 4 residues before the CDR3 end, the germline J gene is used to fill in that end. The chain links TRBV19 to TRBJ2-5, with 8 bases that match TRBD2. Losses at the gene ends were 5 bases for V and 0 bases for J; bases not matched to a gene: 5. Per the germline V gene, CDR1 is FNHDT and CDR2 is SITEND (reference sequence). This CDR3 spans 15 amino acids. CDR3 loop: CASSRDWKNQDTQYF. The DNA read from the CDR3 is TGTGCCAGCAGCCGGGACTGGAAAAACCAAGAC.

Remarks on this clone: Mouse gene names apply. The read finishes 4 residues shy of the CDR3 end, and the germline J gene is used to complete it. The V gene is TRBV13-3, the J gene TRBJ2-3, with 7 nucleotides matching TRBD1. V shed 5 bases and J 0 bases; nucleotides not matched to a gene: 6. CDR3 length equals 15 residues. Germline lookup yields CDR1 NNHDY and CDR2 SYVADS. The CDR3 sequence is CASRRQGSSAETLYF. CDR3 bases read: TGTGCCAGCAGAAGACAGGGATCTAGTGCAGAA.

This clone turned up a few times. Each gene name is a mouse one. Read data end 4 residues before the CDR3 end; the end is taken from the germline J gene. V and J are TRBV13-1 and TRBJ2-1, with D perhaps matching TRBD1 (7 bases). The V end lost 1 base, the J end lost 4 bases, and 9 bases lay between the germline ends. Germline CDR1 reads NSHNY; CDR2 reads SYGAGN. This CDR3 contains 14 residues. The sequenced part of the CDR3 DNA is TGTGCCAGCAGTGATAAGGGGGCTTATGCT. Amino acid sequence: CASSDKGAYA. In full, the CDR3 is CASSDKGAYAEQFF.

In regard to this clone: Mouse gene names apply. The CDR3 end lies 4 residues beyond the end of the read and is filled in from the germline J gene. V and J are TRBV19 and TRBJ1-4; TRBD1 matches 9 bases. The CDR3 is 15 residues long. V dropped 4 bases and J dropped 4; count of bases not matched to a gene: 5. CDR1 and CDR2 (germline): FNHDT, SITEND (reference sequence). Partial CDR3 DNA: TGTGCCAGCAGTCGGACAGGGGCCCTCAACGAA. As protein: CASSRTGALNE. The entire CDR3 protein is CASSRTGALNERLFF.

This clone was recorded a few times. Genes here carry mouse names. The read ends 4 residues shy of where the CDR3 ends; the end is completed using the germline J gene. V is TRBV1 and J is TRBJ1-1; 10 bases fit TRBD1. This CDR3 region has 15 residues. Germline V lookup: CDR1 NSQYPW, CDR2 LRSPGD (reference sequence). This chain's CDR3 is CTCSAAGQGQTEVFF. The part of the CDR3 DNA that was read is TGCACCTGCAGTGCAGCGGGACAGGGGCAGACA.

In its sample, this clone was seen a few times. Gene names refer to mouse genes. The observed sequence ends 4 residues before the CDR3 terminus, with the missing tail filled in from the germline J gene. The rearrangement uses TRBV13-3 and TRBJ2-1; TRBD2 agrees at 13 bases. The germline V gene has CDR1 NNHDY and CDR2 SYVADS. The CDR3 has 17 residues. CDR3 DNA, as far as it was read: TGTGCCAGCAGTGATGCTGGGACTGGGGGGGAGAGGGCT. Translated: CASSDAGTGGERA. The whole CDR3 is CASSDAGTGGERAEQFF.

This clone was found a few times. Genes and germline come from the mouse. The CDR3 goes on 4 residues after the read ends, and that part is filled in from the germline J gene. V is TRBV17 and J is TRBJ2-5; 10 bases line up with TRBD2. Per the germline V gene, CDR1 is MNHDT and CDR2 is YYDKIL. V lost 0 bases and J lost 0; bases outside the gene matches: 3. There are 17 residues in the CDR3. The part of the CDR3 DNA that was read is TGTGCTAGCAGTAGAGAAGGACTGGGGGATAACCAAGAC. It translates to CASSREGLGDNQD. The full-length CDR3 reads as CASSREGLGDNQDTQYF. Full variable domain (outside the CDR3, taken from reference TRBV17 and TRBJ2-5): DTTVKQNPRYKLARVGKPVNLICSQTMNHDTMYWYQKKPNQAPKLLLFYYDKILNREADTFEKFQSSRPNNSFCSLYIGSAGLEYSAMYLCASSREGLGDNQDTQYFGPGTRLLVL.

This clone was seen a few times. Gene names and germline refer to mouse. The CDR3 is cut off 4 residues early in the read; its end comes from the germline J gene. The V gene is TRBV19, the J gene TRBJ2-1; D is unclear. With 2 bases removed from V and 2 bases from J, the gap between germline ends came to 5 bases. The length of the CDR3 is 13 residues. Looked up from germline, CDR1 is FNHDT and CDR2 is SITEND (reference sequence). The CDR3 is CASSIMDYAEQFF. The CDR3 DNA, read in part, is TGTGCCAGCAGTATTATGGACTATGCT.

This clone was picked up a small number of times. The translated DNA and TCRdb's protein are not identical at residue 10; the protein here was translated from the DNA. Germline and genes: mouse. The read ends 3 residues early relative to the CDR3; the germline J gene fills the gap. Other DNA sequences in this specimen translate into the identical CDR3. The rearrangement links TRBV19 to TRBJ1-6; D might be TRBD1 (5 bases). TRBJ1-6 is an ORF; its function is uncertain. CDR1 FNHDT and CDR2 SITEND come from the germline V gene (reference sequence). Trimming took off 1 base at V and 8 bases at J, with 7 bases between the two ends. This CDR3 is built from 13 residues. The CDR3 loop reads CASSIRGDSPLYF. The covered CDR3 bases are TGTGCCAGCAGTATAAGAGGGGATTCGCCC.